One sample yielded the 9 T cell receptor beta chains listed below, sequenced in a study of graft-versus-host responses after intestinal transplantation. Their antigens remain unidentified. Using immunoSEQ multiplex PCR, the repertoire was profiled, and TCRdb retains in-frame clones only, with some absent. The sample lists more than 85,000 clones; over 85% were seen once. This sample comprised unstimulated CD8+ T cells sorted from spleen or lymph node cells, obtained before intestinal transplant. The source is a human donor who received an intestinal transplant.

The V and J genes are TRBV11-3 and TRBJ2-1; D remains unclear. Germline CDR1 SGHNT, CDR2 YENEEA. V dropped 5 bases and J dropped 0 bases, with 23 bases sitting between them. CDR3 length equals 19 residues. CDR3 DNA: TGTGCCAGCAGCCCAATGGGTGGGTCCCCCACTTACTCCTACAATGAGCAGTTCTTC. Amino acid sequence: CASSPMGGSPTYSYNEQFF.

CDR3 sequence reads: CASSLSAGGYEQYF. CDR3 sequence (DNA): TGTGCCAGCAGTTTATCAGCGGGGGGCTACGAGCAGTACTTC. The rearrangement links TRBV27 to TRBJ2-7, with 9 bases that match TRBD2. The junction had 0 bases not matched to a gene; V was cut back by 0 bases and J by 3 bases. The CDR3 loop spans 14 amino acids. CDR1 and CDR2 from the germline V gene are MNHEY and SMNVEV (reference sequence).

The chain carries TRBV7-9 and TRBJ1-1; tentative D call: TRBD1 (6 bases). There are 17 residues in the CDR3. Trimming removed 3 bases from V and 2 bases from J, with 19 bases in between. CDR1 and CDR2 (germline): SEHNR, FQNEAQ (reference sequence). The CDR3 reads CASSLPKQGSYNTEAFF. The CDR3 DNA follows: TGTGCCAGCAGCTTGCCCAAACAGGGCTCCTATAACACTGAAGCTTTCTTT.

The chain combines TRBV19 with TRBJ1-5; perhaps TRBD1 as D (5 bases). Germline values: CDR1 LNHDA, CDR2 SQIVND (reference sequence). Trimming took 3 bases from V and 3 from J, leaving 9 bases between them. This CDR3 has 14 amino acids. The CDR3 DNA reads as TGTGCCAGTAGTATCAGCAGGGTCAATCAGCCCCAGCATTTT. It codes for CASSISRVNQPQHF.

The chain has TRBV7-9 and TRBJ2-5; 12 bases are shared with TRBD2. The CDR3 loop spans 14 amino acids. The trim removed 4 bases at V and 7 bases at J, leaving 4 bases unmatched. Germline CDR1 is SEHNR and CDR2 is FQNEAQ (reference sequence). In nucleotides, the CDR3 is TGTGCCAGCAGCTCTAGCGGGGGGGAGGGGACCCAGTACTTC. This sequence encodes CASSSSGGEGTQYF.

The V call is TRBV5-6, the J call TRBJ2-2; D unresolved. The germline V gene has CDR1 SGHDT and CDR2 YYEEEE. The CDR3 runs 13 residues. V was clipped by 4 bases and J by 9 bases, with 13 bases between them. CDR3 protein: CASSIRTERELFF. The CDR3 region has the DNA TGTGCCAGCAGCATCCGGACCGAGAGGGAGCTGTTTTTT.

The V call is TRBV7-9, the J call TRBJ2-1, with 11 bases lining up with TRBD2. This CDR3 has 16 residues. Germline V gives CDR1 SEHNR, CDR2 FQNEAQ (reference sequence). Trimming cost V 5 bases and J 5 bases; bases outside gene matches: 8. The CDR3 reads CASSTSTSGAHNEQFF. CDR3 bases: TGTGCCAGCAGCACCTCGACTAGCGGGGCTCACAATGAGCAGTTCTTC.

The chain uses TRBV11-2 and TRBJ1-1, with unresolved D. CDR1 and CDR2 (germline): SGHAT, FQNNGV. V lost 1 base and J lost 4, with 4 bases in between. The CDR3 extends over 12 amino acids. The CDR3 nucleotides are TGTGCCAGCAGCTTAGTAAGCACTGAAGCTTTCTTT. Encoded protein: CASSLVSTEAFF. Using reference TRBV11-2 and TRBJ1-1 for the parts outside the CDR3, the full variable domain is EAGVAQSPRYKIIEKRQSVAFWCNPISGHATLYWYQQILGQGPKLLIQFQNNGVVDDSQLPKDRFSAERLKGVDSTLKIQPAKLEDSAVYLCASSLVSTEAFFGQGTRLTVV.

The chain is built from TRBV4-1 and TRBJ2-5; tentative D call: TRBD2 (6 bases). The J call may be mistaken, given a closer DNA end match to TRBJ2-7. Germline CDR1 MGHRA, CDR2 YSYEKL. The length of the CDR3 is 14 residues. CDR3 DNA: TGCGCCAGCAGCCATTCCTGGGGGGAGAACGAGCAGTACTTC. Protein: CASSHSWGENEQYF.